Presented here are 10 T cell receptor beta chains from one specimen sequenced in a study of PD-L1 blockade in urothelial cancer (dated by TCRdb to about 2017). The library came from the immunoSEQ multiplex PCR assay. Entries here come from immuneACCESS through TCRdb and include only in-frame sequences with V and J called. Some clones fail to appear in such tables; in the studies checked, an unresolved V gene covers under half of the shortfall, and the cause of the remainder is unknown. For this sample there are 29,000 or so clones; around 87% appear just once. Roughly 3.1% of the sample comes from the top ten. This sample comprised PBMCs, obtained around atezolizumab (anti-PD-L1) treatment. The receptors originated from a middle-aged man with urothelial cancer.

CDR3 nucleotide sequence: TGTGCCAGCAGCTTTTTCATAGCCAAAAACATTCAGTACTTC. Its translation is CASSFFIAKNIQYF. The chain combines TRBV5-6 with TRBJ2-4; D is uncertain. In germline, CDR1 is SGHDT, CDR2 YYEEEE. V lost 2 bases to trimming and J lost 0 bases, with 6 bases between them. CDR3 length: 14 amino acids.

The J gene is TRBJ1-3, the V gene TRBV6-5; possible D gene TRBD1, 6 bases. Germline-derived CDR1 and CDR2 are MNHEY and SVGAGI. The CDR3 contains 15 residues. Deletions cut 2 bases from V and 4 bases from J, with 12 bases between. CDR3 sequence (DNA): TGTGCCAGCAGTTACGGGCGGGGGCACGGAAACACCATATATTTT. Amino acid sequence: CASSYGRGHGNTIYF.

Written as DNA, the CDR3 is TGTGCCAGCAAAAGCTTCGTCCCCGCGGAGGGCGAGCAGTACTTC. Translation gives CASKSFVPAEGEQYF. The chain has TRBV27 and TRBJ2-7; TRBD2 is a possible D gene (6 bases). CDR3 length: 15 amino acids. The germline V gene has CDR1 MNHEY and CDR2 SMNVEV (reference sequence). V was trimmed by 7 bases and J by 6 bases, leaving 22 bases between them.

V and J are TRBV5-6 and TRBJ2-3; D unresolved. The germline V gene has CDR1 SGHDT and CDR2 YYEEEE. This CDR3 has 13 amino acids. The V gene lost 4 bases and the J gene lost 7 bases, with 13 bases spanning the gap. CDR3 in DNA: TGTGCCAGCAGCACCCCTAGAGGAAATACGCAGTATTTT. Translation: CASSTPRGNTQYF.

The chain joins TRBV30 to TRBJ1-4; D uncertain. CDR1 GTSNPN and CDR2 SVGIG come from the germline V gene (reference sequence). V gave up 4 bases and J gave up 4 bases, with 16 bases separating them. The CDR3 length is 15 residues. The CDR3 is CAWTFKAGYNEKLFF. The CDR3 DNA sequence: TGTGCCTGGACGTTCAAGGCAGGTTATAATGAAAAACTGTTTTTT.

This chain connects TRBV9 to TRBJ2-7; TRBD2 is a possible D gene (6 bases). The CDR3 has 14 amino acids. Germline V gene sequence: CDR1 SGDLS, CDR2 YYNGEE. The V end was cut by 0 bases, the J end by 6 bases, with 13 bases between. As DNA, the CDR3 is TGTGCCAGCAGCGTAGCTCGTGACGGGGGCGAGCAGTACTTC. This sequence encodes CASSVARDGGEQYF. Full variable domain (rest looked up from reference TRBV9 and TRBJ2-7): DSGVTQTPKHLITATGQRVTLRCSPRSGDLSVYWYQQSLDQGLQFLIQYYNGEERAKGNILERFSAQQFPDLHSELNLSSLELGDSALYFCASSVARDGGEQYFGPGTRLTVT.

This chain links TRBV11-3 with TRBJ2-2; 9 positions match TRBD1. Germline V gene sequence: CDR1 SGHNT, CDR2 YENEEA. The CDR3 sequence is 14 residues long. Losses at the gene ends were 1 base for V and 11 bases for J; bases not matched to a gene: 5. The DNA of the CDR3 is TGTGCCAGCAGCTTAGCCCGACAGGGGGGCGAGCTGTTTTTT. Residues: CASSLARQGGELFF.

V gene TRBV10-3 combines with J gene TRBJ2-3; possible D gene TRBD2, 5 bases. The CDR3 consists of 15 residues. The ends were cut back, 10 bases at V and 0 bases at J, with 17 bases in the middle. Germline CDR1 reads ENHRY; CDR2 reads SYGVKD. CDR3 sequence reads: CATNPDGKSTDTQYF. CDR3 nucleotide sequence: TGTGCCACCAACCCCGACGGGAAAAGCACAGATACGCAGTATTTT.

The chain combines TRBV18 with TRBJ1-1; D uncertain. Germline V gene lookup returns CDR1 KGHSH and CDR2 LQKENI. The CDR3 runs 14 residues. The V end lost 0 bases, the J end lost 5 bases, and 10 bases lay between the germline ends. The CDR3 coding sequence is TGTGCCAGCTCACCACCGTACGGGAGGACTGAAGCTTTCTTT. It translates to CASSPPYGRTEAFF.

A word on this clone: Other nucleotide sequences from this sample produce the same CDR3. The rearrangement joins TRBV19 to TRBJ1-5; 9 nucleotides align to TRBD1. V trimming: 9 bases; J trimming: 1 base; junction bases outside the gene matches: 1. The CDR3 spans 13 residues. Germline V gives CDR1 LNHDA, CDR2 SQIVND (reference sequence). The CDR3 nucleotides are TGTGCCAGCGACAGGGGGAGCAATCAGCCCCAGCATTTT. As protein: CASDRGSNQPQHF.